Listed below are T cell receptor beta chains from one sample, sequenced in a study of cytomegalovirus exposure and HLA in healthy donors. Assay: immunoSEQ multiplex PCR; the TCRdb copy retains only in-frame clones and omits some. The table has around 150,000 clones, 84% seen once; the top ten hold under 8%. The sequenced material came from PBMCs. The source of these receptors is a man aged 45-65 years in good health and CMV-seropositive. CDR3s include the opening cysteine and the closing phenylalanine or tryptophan. The order of the fields is clone size, J gene, D gene, V gene, CDR3 DNA, CDR3 protein. A D gene is named only where the DNA matches it firmly. A clone size is listed for some rows: how often the clone was seen (once, few, many), or a class if it is expanded.

- | TRBJ1-5 | TRBD1 | TRBV28 | TGTGCCAGCAGTTTCCTTAAGGGGACAGGGAAAGGCCAGCCCCAGCATTTT | CASSFLKGTGKGQPQHF
- | TRBJ2-7 | - | TRBV9 | TGTGCCAGCAGCGTAGGCGCCGGTTCCTACGAGCAGTACTTC | CASSVGAGSYEQYF
- | TRBJ1-1 | - | TRBV12-5 | TGTGCTAGTGGGACCAACACGGGAACTGAAGCTTTCTTT | CASGTNTGTEAFF
- | TRBJ2-2 | - | TRBV7-3 | TGTGCCAGCAGCTCGGGGTTGAACACCGGGGAGCTGTTTTTT | CASSSGLNTGELFF
- | TRBJ2-1 | - | TRBV19 | TGTGCCAGTAGTATAGGAGTGGAGGGAATACATGAGCAGTTCTTC | CASSIGVEGIHEQFF
few | TRBJ1-6 | - | TRBV6-1 | TGTGCCAGCAGTGAAGCTCAGGGAAAAAGCTCCTATAATTCACCCCTCCACTTT | CASSEAQGKSSYNSPLHF
- | TRBJ2-3 | TRBD1 | TRBV7-8 | TGTGCCAGCAGCTTAAGACAGGGGATAGCAGATACGCAGTATTTT | CASSLRQGIADTQYF
few | TRBJ1-3 | TRBD1 | TRBV19 | TGTGCCACTGGACAGGGCAGTGCTGGAAACACCATATATTTT | CATGQGSAGNTIYF
- | TRBJ1-5 | - | TRBV5-1 | TGCGCCAGCAGCTTGTGGCCCGTCGATAGCAATCAGCCCCAGCATTTT | CASSLWPVDSNQPQHF
- | TRBJ1-5 | - | TRBV6-5 | TGTGCCAGCAGTGATAAGAGTTATCAGCCCCAGCATTTT | CASSDKSYQPQHF
- | TRBJ2-7 | TRBD1 | TRBV7-9 | TGTGCCAGCAGCCTCCTGGGACAGGGTCCCTACGAGCAGTACTTC | CASSLLGQGPYEQYF
- | TRBJ2-1 | TRBD2 | TRBV7-7 | TGTGCTAGCAGCCCCGGCGCGGGAGCCCACAATGAGCAGTTCTTC | CASSPGAGAHNEQFF
- | TRBJ1-3 | - | TRBV9 | TGTGCCAGCAGCGCTTCAGGGTCTGGAAACACCATATATTTT | CASSASGSGNTIYF
- | TRBJ2-2 | - | TRBV7-9 | TGTGCCAGCAGCTATCACAGGGAGGGGGAGCTGTTTTTT | CASSYHREGELFF
- | TRBJ2-1 | - | TRBV27 | TGTGCCAGCAGTTCCCGGGACATCTACAATGAGCAGTTCTTC | CASSSRDIYNEQFF
- | TRBJ1-1 | - | TRBV5-6 | TGTGCCAGCAGCTTCCCCAGGTCTGAAGCTTTCTTT | CASSFPRSEAFF
- | TRBJ1-2 | - | TRBV25-1 | TGTGCCAGCAGCGTCCCTGGACAGCACCTCTATGGCTACACCTTC | CASSVPGQHLYGYTF
- | TRBJ1-1 | TRBD1 | TRBV14 | TGTGCCAGCAGCCACCGGACAGGGGTGGAAGCTTTCTTT | CASSHRTGVEAFF
- | TRBJ2-1 | - | TRBV7-9 | TGTGCCAGCAGCCGGACTACTACTATGTACAATGAGCAGTTCTTC | CASSRTTTMYNEQFF
- | TRBJ1-2 | TRBD1 | TRBV19 | TGTGCCAGTAGTTCCTTAAGGACAGGGGAAGGCTATGGCTACACCTTC | CASSSLRTGEGYGYTF
- | TRBJ2-5 | - | TRBV11-2 | TGTGCCAGCAGCTACCAAAGGGGGCAAGAGACCCAGTACTTC | CASSYQRGQETQYF
- | TRBJ1-3 | - | TRBV7-3 | TGTGCCAGCAGCTTAACCCGCCTCCGGGACAACTCTGGAAACACCATATATTTT | CASSLTRLRDNSGNTIYF
- | TRBJ1-2 | - | TRBV29-1 | TGCAGCGTTGACTGGACATCTGGCTACACCTTC | CSVDWTSGYTF
- | TRBJ2-1 | TRBD2 | TRBV7-6 | TGTGCCAGCAGCCCTAGTGGGGCGGGGGAATACAATGAGCAGTTCTTC | CASSPSGAGEYNEQFF
few | TRBJ1-1 | - | TRBV18 | TGTGCCAGCTCACCAGGAACTATGAACACTGAAGCTTTCTTT | CASSPGTMNTEAFF
- | TRBJ1-5 | TRBD1 | TRBV4-1 | TGCGCCAGCAGCCAAGGCGCCGTCGGACAGGGGGCCTATAGCAATCAGCCCCAGCATTTT | CASSQGAVGQGAYSNQPQHF
few | TRBJ2-1 | - | TRBV9 | TGTGCCAGCAGCGGAGTGCGGGGCCACTACAATGAGCAGTTCTTC | CASSGVRGHYNEQFF
- | TRBJ1-1 | TRBD1 | TRBV6-1 | TGTGCCAGCAGTGTCGACAGGGGCATGACCACTGAAGCTTTCTTT | CASSVDRGMTTEAFF
- | TRBJ1-4 | TRBD1 | TRBV19 | TGTGCCAGTAGTATAGTAAGGGACAGACCTGGAAATGAAAAACTGTTTTTT | CASSIVRDRPGNEKLFF
once | TRBJ2-5 | TRBD1 | TRBV6-6 | TGTGCCAGCAGCTCCGGGACAGGGCACCAAGAGACCCAGTACTTC | CASSSGTGHQETQYF
- | TRBJ2-1 | TRBD1 | TRBV18 | TGTGCCAGCTCACCGGGACAGGGGACGGAGACTAGCGACTACAATGAGCAGTTCTTC | CASSPGQGTETSDYNEQFF
- | TRBJ2-3 | - | TRBV7-7 | TGTGCCAGCAGCTTTGGGGCCGCAGATACGCAGTATTTT | CASSFGAADTQYF
- | TRBJ2-2 | - | TRBV9 | TGTGCCAGCAGCTTCGCCAGCACCGGGGAGCTGTTTTTT | CASSFASTGELFF
- | TRBJ2-7 | - | TRBV7-2 | TGTGCCAGCAGCTTAGAGGACTGGCAGTACTTC | CASSLEDWQYF
- | TRBJ1-1 | - | TRBV4-2 | TGTGCCAGCAGCCAAGCCTCACAGCTCTTAGCTTTCTTT | CASSQASQLLAFF
once | TRBJ2-1 | TRBD2 | TRBV30 | TGTGCCTCACGCAACCAATTGACTAGCGGGAGATCGGGCTACAATGAGCAGTTCTTC | CASRNQLTSGRSGYNEQFF
once | TRBJ2-2 | - | TRBV5-1 | TGCGCCAGCAGCTTGCACAGTTCGAACACCGGGGAGCTGTTTTTT | CASSLHSSNTGELFF
once | TRBJ2-5 | TRBD1 | TRBV7-6 | TGTGCCAGCAGCGTCGGGACAGCGATACAAGAGACCCAGTACTTC | CASSVGTAIQETQYF
- | TRBJ2-7 | - | TRBV6-1 | TGTGCCAGCAGTGGGAGGAGTTCACAGGGTTCCTACGAGCAGTACTTC | CASSGRSSQGSYEQYF
- | TRBJ1-1 | - | TRBV18 | TGTGCCAGCTCACCACCACGGGTAGGAGACGGAGCTTTCTTT | CASSPPRVGDGAFF
- | TRBJ1-2 | - | TRBV6-5 | TGTGCCAGCAGTCGCGGGACGGCCTATGGCTACACCTTC | CASSRGTAYGYTF
- | TRBJ1-5 | TRBD1 | TRBV27 | TGTGCCAGCAGTTCCTGGACAGGGTTGGGCAATCAGCCCCAGCATTTT | CASSSWTGLGNQPQHF
- | TRBJ2-3 | TRBD1 | TRBV28 | TGTGCCAGCAGTTGGGGGGCCGGGACAGGGGCAGCAGATACGCAGTATTTT | CASSWGAGTGAADTQYF
- | TRBJ2-5 | - | TRBV5-6 | TGTGCCAGCAGCTTGGCCCGGACATCTTCCTCAGGGACCCAGTACTTC | CASSLARTSSSGTQYF
- | TRBJ1-2 | - | TRBV6-1 | TGTGCCAGCAGTGAAGCCCTGGACAGCTATGGCTACACCTTC | CASSEALDSYGYTF